The clone carrying this T cell receptor (beta chain) was found many times. Its specificity is unknown. This sample was included in a study of T cells in Graves' hyperthyroidism and ophthalmopathy. Findings of the study overall: Ophthalmopathy was identified by the model a median about seven months ahead of onset. Most thyroid-expanded clonotypes above 0.001 were also found in blood.

TCR beta CDR3 sequences were amplified from RNA transcripts. First-round RT-PCR with HTBI primers amplified the TCR CDR3 region. TCRdb redid the calling of the multiplex PCR reads with MiXCR, one entry per CDR3 protein. The sample shows a few hundred thousand distinct CDR3 sequences, 20% to 30% of them seen only once. Germline V gene data show CDR1 as DFQATT and CDR2 as SNEGSKA (reference sequence). The germline V and J ends were trimmed by 4 bases and 2 bases, with 14 bases remaining between them. This CDR3 region has 14 residues. The sequence derives from a man aged 50 or older with Graves' hyperthyroidism. V is TRBV20-1 and J is TRBJ2-5; the D gene is possibly TRBD2 (6 bases). Material: blood. Written as DNA, the CDR3 is TGCAGTGCTACGGGAGAGGTTCGTCAAGAGACCCAGTACTTC. This gives the protein CSATGEVRQETQYF.